The next 22 T cell receptor beta chains were all read from a single sample in a study of T cell repertoires in cytomegalovirus infection. MiXCR was run by TCRdb on the reads, yielding one entry per CDR3 protein. The repertoire has under 300,000 distinct CDR3 sequences, approximately 15% of them found once; the top ten carry roughly 45%. Sequenced input: CD8+ T cells from PBMCs. The receptors stem from a human donor in good health (CMV status not recorded). Some clones in this sample may be carry-over from other donors' samples.

The chain uses TRBV7-6 and TRBJ1-1, with D possibly TRBD1 on 6 matching bases. This CDR3 has 18 residues. CDR1 SGHVS and CDR2 FNYEAQ come from the germline V gene. Trimming took off 0 bases at V and 3 bases at J, with 20 bases between the two ends. The CDR3 loop is CASSLARRGAFSDTEAFF. For the CDR3, the DNA is TGTGCCAGCAGCTTAGCGCGCAGGGGTGCGTTCAGCGACACTGAAGCTTTCTTT.

This clonotype was seen only a few times. V gene TRBV27 combines with J gene TRBJ2-4; TRBD2 is a possible D gene (6 bases). The CDR3 sequence is 15 residues long. The V gene lost 4 bases and the J gene lost 8 bases, with 18 bases spanning the gap. Per the germline V gene, CDR1 is MNHEY and CDR2 is SMNVEV (reference sequence). In DNA, the CDR3 is TGTGCCAGCAGTTCCTCCGACATCCCGGGAGACATTCAGTACTTC. The encoded protein is CASSSSDIPGDIQYF.

In its sample, this clonotype was seen a few times. This chain uses TRBV2 with TRBJ2-1; TRBD1 is a possible D gene (6 bases). V was shortened by 7 bases and J by 3 bases, with 13 bases between the two germline ends. Germline values: CDR1 SNHLY, CDR2 FYNNEI. The CDR3 is 14 residues long. DNA of the CDR3: TGTGCCAGCAAGTCGGACAGTAACTACAATGAGCAGTTCTTC. Translated: CASKSDSNYNEQFF.

This clonotype has a handful of counts. The junction departs from germline at one end; a sequencing error may be responsible. CDR3 coding DNA: TGTGCTAGCAGCCCCTTTGCGGGGCAAGAGACCCAGTACTTC. Translating gives CASSPFAGQETQYF. V usage is TRBV7-7 and J usage is TRBJ2-5; TRBD2 is a possible D gene (6 bases). In germline, CDR1 is SSHAT, CDR2 FNYEAQ (reference sequence). The CDR3 spans 14 residues.

This clonotype has a count of ten or more. The J gene is TRBJ2-2, the V gene TRBV19, with unresolved D. The germline V gene has CDR1 LNHDA and CDR2 SQIVND (reference sequence). This CDR3 spans 17 amino acids. Trimming stripped 5 bases from V and 0 bases from J, with 16 bases between. The CDR3 is CASSSPVTRSNTGELFF. The CDR3 nucleotides are TGTGCCAGTAGTTCCCCCGTGACCCGCTCGAACACCGGGGAGCTGTTTTTT. The whole variable domain, remainder taken from reference TRBV19 and TRBJ2-2, is DGGITQSPKYLFRKEGQNVTLSCEQNLNHDAMYWYRQDPGQGLRLIYYSQIVNDFQKGDIAEGYSVSREKKESFPLTVTSAQKNPTAFYLCASSSPVTRSNTGELFFGEGSRLTVL.

This clonotype was detected many times. This chain connects TRBV7-9 to TRBJ2-4, with 7 bases fitting TRBD1. The CDR3 sequence is 18 residues long. Germline V gives CDR1 SEHNR, CDR2 FQNEAQ (reference sequence). Trimming took 3 bases from V and 1 from J; bases not matched to a gene: 12. This chain's CDR3 is CASSFDFRGSGAKNIQYF. The CDR3 coding sequence is TGTGCCAGCAGCTTCGACTTCAGGGGGTCTGGGGCCAAAAACATTCAGTACTTC.

Only a few counts were recorded for this clonotype. For the CDR3, the DNA is TGTGCCAGCAGCTTAGGCGGCGGGTTAGCTTTCTTT. Its protein product is CASSLGGGLAFF. The chain links TRBV7-9 to TRBJ1-1; D is unresolved. Germline assignment: CDR1 SEHNR and CDR2 FQNEAQ (reference sequence). CDR3 length equals 12 residues. Trimming cost V 1 base and J 10 bases, with 10 bases left between them.

This clonotype was observed a few times. This chain connects TRBV6-2 or TRBV6-3 to TRBJ2-7; TRBD1 agrees at 8 bases. There are 17 residues in the CDR3. The V gene's germline CDR1 is MNHEY and CDR2 SVGEGT. J gave up 2 bases and V 8 bases, and 17 bases lay outside the gene matches. The CDR3 sequence is CASRGDRPYPSAYEQYF. The CDR3 DNA reads as TGTGCCAGCCGAGGGGACAGGCCCTACCCCAGCGCCTACGAGCAGTACTTC.

V usage is TRBV29-1 and J usage is TRBJ2-1, with D perhaps matching TRBD2 (5 bases). Germline CDR1 reads SQVTM; CDR2 reads ANQGSEA. V was trimmed by 4 bases and J by 13 bases, leaving 14 bases between them. This CDR3 is built from 11 residues. CDR3 amino acids: CSVALIAGQFF. The CDR3 DNA is TGCAGCGTTGCTCTCATCGCGGGCCAGTTCTTC.

This chain connects TRBV27 to TRBJ1-5; D not certain. Trimming pared 4 bases from V and 2 bases from J, leaving 9 bases between. Germline lookup yields CDR1 MNHEY and CDR2 SMNVEV (reference sequence). The CDR3 consists of 14 residues. The chain's CDR3 is CASSSLIGNQPQHF. The DNA for the CDR3 is TGTGCCAGCAGTTCACTCATCGGCAATCAGCCCCAGCATTTT.

The table lists this clonotype with many counts. The gene calls are TRBV11-2 and TRBJ2-7; perhaps TRBD1 as D (6 bases). CDR1 and CDR2 (germline): SGHAT, FQNNGV. V was pared by 1 base and J by 6 bases, with 16 bases between. This CDR3 region has 15 residues. Here the CDR3 DNA reads TGTGCCAGCAGCTTAGTTAACACAGGGCTTCGCGAGCAGTACTTC. Translating gives CASSLVNTGLREQYF.

This clonotype was counted ten times or more. V gene TRBV4-2 combines with J gene TRBJ2-1, with TRBD2 as a possible D gene (6 bases). Germline-derived CDR1 and CDR2 are LGHNA and YNFKEQ. Trimming stripped 0 bases from V and 4 bases from J, with 13 bases between. This CDR3 region has 16 residues. The CDR3 here is CASSQDETSAYNEQFF. The CDR3, as DNA: TGTGCCAGCAGCCAAGACGAGACTAGTGCTTACAATGAGCAGTTCTTC.

This clonotype was seen at least ten times. V and J are TRBV12-3 or TRBV12-4 and TRBJ1-2; TRBD1 might be the D (6 bases). CDR3 size: 14 residues. V was cut by 6 bases and J by 7 bases, with 18 bases left in between. The chain's CDR3 is CASRLGGQGSGYTF. The CDR3 bases are TGTGCCAGCAGACTAGGGGGGCAGGGAAGTGGCTACACCTTC.

This chain joins TRBV5-1 and TRBJ2-7; possibly TRBD1 or TRBD2 for D (5 bases each). V gave up 3 bases and J gave up 8 bases, with 15 bases separating them. The CDR3 has 13 amino acids. Germline V gene lookup returns CDR1 SGHRS and CDR2 YFSETQ. The CDR3 DNA follows: TGCGCCAGCAGCTGGGACCTCTACCCCCAGCAGTACTTC. It encodes CASSWDLYPQQYF.

This clonotype was detected ten times or more. The chain has TRBV20-1 and TRBJ2-3, with 13 bases matching TRBD2. The germline V gene encodes CDR1 DFQATT and CDR2 SNEGSKA (reference sequence). This CDR3 is 15 amino acids long. The CDR3 DNA reads as TGCAGCGCCACCTTGACTAGCGGGGGGCCAAGTACGCAGTATTTT. Protein: CSATLTSGGPSTQYF.

This clonotype has more than one count but fewer than ten. The V and J genes are TRBV20-1 and TRBJ2-7; 8 bases line up with TRBD1. Trimming removed 5 bases from V and 1 base from J; junction bases left unmatched: 7. Germline V gene sequence: CDR1 DFQATT, CDR2 SNEGSKA (reference sequence). This CDR3 has 14 amino acids. CDR3 amino acids: CSASDREESYEQYF. As DNA, the CDR3 is TGCAGTGCTTCGGACAGGGAGGAGTCCTACGAGCAGTACTTC.

This clonotype has ten or more counts. V and J are TRBV7-9 and TRBJ2-5, with a tentative D call TRBD2 (6 bases). With 5 bases removed from V and 3 bases from J, the gap between germline ends came to 10 bases. This CDR3 has 13 amino acids. Germline-derived CDR1 and CDR2 are SEHNR and FQNEAQ (reference sequence). The CDR3 DNA reads TGTGCCAGCAGCAAGGCTAGCGAAGAGACCCAGTACTTC. Its protein product is CASSKASEETQYF. The full variable domain, its missing parts supplied by reference TRBV7-9 and TRBJ2-5, is DTGVSQNPRHKITKRGQNVTFRCDPISEHNRLYWYRQTLGQGPEFLTYFQNEAQLEKSRLLSDRFSAERPKGSFSTLEIQRTEQGDSAMYLCASSKASEETQYFGPGTRLLVL.

The rearrangement links TRBV18 to TRBJ2-3; no definite D call. The CDR3 runs 15 residues. Deletions cut 1 base from V and 4 bases from J, with 12 bases between. Per germline, CDR1 KGHSH and CDR2 LQKENI. This chain's CDR3 is CASSPLRSSPDTQYF. Here the CDR3 DNA reads TGTGCCAGCTCACCACTGAGATCCAGTCCAGATACGCAGTATTTT.

The V gene is TRBV6-2 or TRBV6-3, the J gene TRBJ1-1, with a possible D match to TRBD1 (5 bases). This CDR3 region has 15 residues. Germline V lookup: CDR1 MNHEY, CDR2 SVGEGT. V gave up 4 bases and J gave up 1 base, with 13 bases separating them. DNA of the CDR3: TGTGCCAGCAGTTCTCAGGGATTTGGGAACACTGAAGCTTTCTTT. It yields the protein CASSSQGFGNTEAFF.

There are a few counts of this clonotype. The rearrangement links TRBV7-6 to TRBJ1-1, with D perhaps matching TRBD1 (5 bases). Germline V gene lookup returns CDR1 SGHVS and CDR2 FNYEAQ. The CDR3 length is 16 residues. V gave up 5 bases and J gave up 0 bases, with 16 bases separating them. The CDR3 region has the DNA TGTGCCAGCAGCACGAGCTCCGACAGATTGAACACTGAAGCTTTCTTT. It specifies CASSTSSDRLNTEAFF.

This clonotype was seen a handful of times. The chain is built from TRBV28 and TRBJ2-1; 11 bases are a match to TRBD2. Germline CDR1 is MDHEN and CDR2 is SYDVKM. There are 14 residues in the CDR3. J gave up 14 bases and V 6 bases, and 12 bases lay outside the gene matches. The CDR3 protein is CASSLPTSGAQEFF. DNA of the CDR3: TGTGCCAGCAGCCTACCGACTAGCGGGGCCCAGGAGTTCTTC.

This chain joins TRBV29-1 and TRBJ2-2; 9 bases are a match to TRBD2. Trimming took 3 bases from V and 0 from J; bases not matched to a gene: 2. CDR1 SQVTM and CDR2 ANQGSEA come from the germline V gene. The CDR3 length is 15 residues. In DNA, the CDR3 is TGCAGCGTTGACCCTAGCGGGGCGAACACCGGGGAGCTGTTTTTT. It specifies CSVDPSGANTGELFF.